This entry lists 16 T cell receptor beta chains sequenced from one sample in a study of cytomegalovirus exposure and HLA in healthy donors (dated by TCRdb to 2016 to 2017). The library was prepared using the immunoSEQ multiplex PCR assay. The multiplex PCR relied on a mix of 60 forward primers for TCR Vbeta segments and 13 reverse primers for TCR Jbeta segments. TCRdb limited this immuneACCESS table to in-frame rearrangements with V and J called. A share of clones is missing; checked studies link under half to unresolved V genes, and the rest is unexplained. Present in this sample are some 100,000 clones, 60% to 85% of which were seen just once. The ten top clones hold more than 9% of the sample. Sequencing input: PBMCs. All receptors derive from a man aged 50 or older in good health and CMV-seronegative.

The rearrangement uses TRBV28 and TRBJ2-7; TRBD1 is a possible D gene (5 bases). Germline V gene lookup returns CDR1 MDHEN and CDR2 SYDVKM. V lost 6 bases to trimming and J lost 2 bases, with 14 bases between them. The CDR3 is 14 amino acids. The CDR3 bases are TGTGCCAGCAGAGACCCCAGGGCTCCCTACGAGCAGTACTTC. Residues: CASRDPRAPYEQYF.

This chain links TRBV7-2 with TRBJ2-3; TRBD2 matches at 8 bases. The CDR3 runs 16 residues. Trimming took 5 bases from V and 2 from J; bases not matched to a gene: 9. CDR1 SGHTA and CDR2 FQGNSA come from the germline V gene. DNA of the CDR3: TGTGCCAGCAGCCCCCCCAGCGGGGGCCTCACAGATACGCAGTATTTT. The encoded protein is CASSPPSGGLTDTQYF.

This chain uses TRBV15 with TRBJ1-2; 9 bases match TRBD1. Germline V gives CDR1 LNHNV, CDR2 YYDKDF (reference sequence). This CDR3 has 15 residues. V was clipped by 0 bases and J by 7 bases; unmatched bases: 6. The CDR3 DNA reads TGTGCCACCAGCAGAGAATCCGGACAGGGGTTTGGCTACACCTTC. This encodes CATSRESGQGFGYTF.

The genes are TRBV4-1 and TRBJ2-5; D may be TRBD2 (5 bases). The germline V and J ends were trimmed by 0 bases and 4 bases, with 12 bases remaining between them. Germline CDR1 reads MGHRA; CDR2 reads YSYEKL. The CDR3 consists of 15 residues. The CDR3 bases are TGCGCCAGCAGCCAAGAGACGGGGAGAAGAGAGACCCAGTACTTC. This encodes CASSQETGRRETQYF.

The genes are TRBV18 and TRBJ1-4, with 12 positions matching TRBD1. The V gene's germline CDR1 is KGHSH and CDR2 LQKENI. The CDR3 has 17 residues. V trimming: 0 bases; J trimming: 8 bases; junction bases outside the gene matches: 7. The CDR3 spells CASSPPWDRGLGEKLFF. The CDR3 DNA reads TGTGCCAGCTCACCACCGTGGGACAGGGGGCTGGGGGAAAAACTGTTTTTT.

The chain has TRBV10-3 and TRBJ2-5; possibly TRBD2 for D (7 bases). Germline CDR1 ENHRY, CDR2 SYGVKD. The CDR3 has 14 residues. V was clipped by 0 bases and J by 5 bases, with 10 bases between them. The CDR3 loop reads CAISESKGGETQYF. CDR3 DNA sequence: TGTGCCATCAGTGAGTCCAAGGGGGGGGAGACCCAGTACTTC.

The chain carries TRBV27 and TRBJ1-1; the match to TRBD1 covers 9 bases. The V gene's germline CDR1 is MNHEY and CDR2 SMNVEV (reference sequence). J lost 7 bases, V lost 3 bases, and 9 bases had no gene match. The length of the CDR3 is 15 residues. The CDR3 DNA is TGTGCCAGCAGTTTTGCAAACAGGGGGCAGGGTGAAGCTTTCTTT. This encodes CASSFANRGQGEAFF.

The chain is built from TRBV7-9 and TRBJ1-1, with D possibly matching TRBD1 (5 bases). Germline loops: CDR1 SEHNR, CDR2 FQNEAQ (reference sequence). V was shortened by 6 bases and J by 1 base, with 9 bases between the two germline ends. This CDR3 spans 13 amino acids. This CDR3 reads CASRHRRNTEAFF. The CDR3 DNA is TGTGCCAGCAGGCACAGGAGGAACACTGAAGCTTTCTTT. The complete variable domain, with remaining parts taken from reference TRBV7-9 and TRBJ1-1, reads DTGVSQNPRHKITKRGQNVTFRCDPISEHNRLYWYRQTLGQGPEFLTYFQNEAQLEKSRLLSDRFSAERPKGSFSTLEIQRTEQGDSAMYLCASRHRRNTEAFFGQGTRLTVV.

The CDR3 sequence: CASSHEQGPYGYTF. The CDR3 DNA sequence: TGCGCCAGCAGCCATGAACAGGGACCCTATGGCTACACCTTC. This chain connects TRBV4-1 to TRBJ1-2, with TRBD1 as a possible D gene (6 bases). The V end was cut by 3 bases, the J end by 4 bases, with 12 bases between. The CDR3 is 14 residues long. Germline V lookup: CDR1 MGHRA, CDR2 YSYEKL.

This clone was found a few times. The chain couples TRBV6-6 to TRBJ1-2; no clear D. In germline, CDR1 is MNHNY, CDR2 SVGAGI (reference sequence). Trimming stripped 0 bases from V and 2 bases from J, with 7 bases between. The CDR3 has 14 residues. This chain's CDR3 is CASSYSWQNYGYTF. The CDR3 bases are TGTGCCAGCAGTTACTCGTGGCAGAACTATGGCTACACCTTC.

V is TRBV14 and J is TRBJ1-6; D unclear. The germline CDR1 and CDR2 sequences are SGHDN and FVKESK. V was shortened by 3 bases and J by 6 bases, with 12 bases between the two germline ends. The CDR3 runs to 15 residues. The CDR3 is CASSHLDTVNSPLHF. CDR3 DNA sequence: TGTGCCAGCAGCCATCTCGACACGGTTAATTCACCCCTCCACTTT.

This clone appeared a single time. This chain joins TRBV25-1 and TRBJ1-1; D might be TRBD1 (5 bases). The CDR3 runs to 14 residues. Germline V lookup: CDR1 MGHDK, CDR2 SYGVNS. Deletions cut 6 bases from V and 5 bases from J, with 16 bases between. CDR3 DNA: TGTGCCAGCAGGGCCCTCGGGGGAGGTACTGAAGCTTTCTTT. Protein: CASRALGGGTEAFF.

The V gene is TRBV7-2, the J gene TRBJ1-3, with D perhaps matching TRBD1 (5 bases). V shed 3 bases and J shed 2 bases, with 8 bases lying between them. CDR1 SGHTA and CDR2 FQGNSA come from the germline V gene. The CDR3 covers 14 residues. In DNA, the CDR3 is TGTGCCAGCAGCTTCTCAGGGACTGGAAACACCATATATTTT. Translated: CASSFSGTGNTIYF.

The chain joins TRBV28 to TRBJ2-1; maybe TRBD1 (5 bases). The CDR3 has 12 amino acids. Germline values: CDR1 MDHEN, CDR2 SYDVKM. V was trimmed by 6 bases and J by 8 bases, leaving 11 bases between them. The CDR3 loop is CASSPWGYEQFF. CDR3 nucleotide sequence: TGTGCCAGCAGCCCGTGGGGCTATGAGCAGTTCTTC.

The rearrangement uses TRBV18 and TRBJ2-3; 12 bases line up with TRBD2. The germline V gene has CDR1 KGHSH and CDR2 LQKENI. The CDR3 extends over 17 amino acids. V was pared by 0 bases and J by 5 bases, with 6 bases of the junction left unmatched. This CDR3 reads CASSPPASGGAGDTQYF. Here the CDR3 DNA reads TGTGCCAGCTCACCACCGGCTAGCGGGGGGGCCGGAGATACGCAGTATTTT.

This clone has a handful of counts. J is TRBJ2-2 and V is TRBV30, with D perhaps matching TRBD1 (6 bases). This CDR3 contains 16 residues. Trimming removed 5 bases from V and 5 bases from J, with 21 bases in between. The germline CDR1 and CDR2 sequences are GTSNPN and SVGIG (reference sequence). The CDR3 region has the DNA TGTGCCTGGGACCCAGTAACGGCACAGGGTACCGGGGAGCTGTTTTTT. It translates to CAWDPVTAQGTGELFF.